These 2 T cell receptor beta chains were all obtained from the same sample, sequenced in a study of CD8+ T cells in alopecia areata (dated by TCRdb to 2017 to 2018). The treatment or condition label on this specimen signifies: oral pan-JAK inhibitor, 5-10 mg twice daily. The method behind the library was the immunoSEQ multiplex PCR assay. To provide template for TCR sequencing, every sample had RNA extracted and reverse transcribed into cDNA. TCRdb mirrors the immuneACCESS table, restricted to in-frame sequences. Some clones are absent from its copies; in checked studies, under half trace to an unresolved V gene, and the reason for the others is unknown. The sample table lists 180,000 or so clones, 51% of them with a count of one. The ten biggest clones cover 10% of the sample. This specimen consisted of CD8+ T cells sorted from blood, obtained around week 54, from a patient treated with tofacitinib. These receptor sequences come from a human donor with alopecia areata.

The J gene is TRBJ1-5, the V gene TRBV5-1; possibly TRBD1 for D (5 bases). CDR3 length: 21 residues. Germline V gene sequence: CDR1 SGHRS, CDR2 YFSETQ. With 2 bases removed from V and 4 bases from J, the gap between germline ends came to 31 bases. CDR3 DNA sequence: TGCGCCAGCAGCTTTGGGCGGAGCAGGGTCAGGTCACCTTCAACTAATCAGCCCCAGCATTTT. This encodes CASSFGRSRVRSPSTNQPQHF.

This clone was observed a few times. V and J are TRBV30 and TRBJ1-5; TRBD1 is a possible D gene (5 bases). CDR1 is GTSNPN and CDR2 is SVGIG in the germline V gene (reference sequence). This CDR3 comprises 15 residues. V lost 0 bases to trimming and J lost 7 bases, with 16 bases between them. In DNA, the CDR3 is TGTGCCTGGAGTGTACGTGGGGGGTGGAGGCAGCCCCAGCATTTT. Protein product: CAWSVRGGWRQPQHF. Filled out from reference TRBV30 and TRBJ1-5, the complete variable domain reads SQTIHQWPATLVQPVGSPLSLECTVEGTSNPNLYWYRQAAGRGLQLLFYSVGIGQISSEVPQNLSASRPQDRQFILSSKKLLLSDSGFYLCAWSVRGGWRQPQHFGDGTRLSIL.